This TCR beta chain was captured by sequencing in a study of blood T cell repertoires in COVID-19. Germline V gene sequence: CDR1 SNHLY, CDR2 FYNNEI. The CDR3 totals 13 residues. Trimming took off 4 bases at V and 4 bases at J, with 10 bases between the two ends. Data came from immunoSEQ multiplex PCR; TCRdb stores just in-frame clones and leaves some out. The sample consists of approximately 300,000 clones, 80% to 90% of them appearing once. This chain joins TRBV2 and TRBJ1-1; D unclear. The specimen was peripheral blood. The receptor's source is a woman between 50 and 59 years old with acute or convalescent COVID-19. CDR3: CASSAERSTEAFF. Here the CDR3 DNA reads TGTGCCAGCAGTGCTGAGAGGTCCACTGAAGCTTTCTTT.